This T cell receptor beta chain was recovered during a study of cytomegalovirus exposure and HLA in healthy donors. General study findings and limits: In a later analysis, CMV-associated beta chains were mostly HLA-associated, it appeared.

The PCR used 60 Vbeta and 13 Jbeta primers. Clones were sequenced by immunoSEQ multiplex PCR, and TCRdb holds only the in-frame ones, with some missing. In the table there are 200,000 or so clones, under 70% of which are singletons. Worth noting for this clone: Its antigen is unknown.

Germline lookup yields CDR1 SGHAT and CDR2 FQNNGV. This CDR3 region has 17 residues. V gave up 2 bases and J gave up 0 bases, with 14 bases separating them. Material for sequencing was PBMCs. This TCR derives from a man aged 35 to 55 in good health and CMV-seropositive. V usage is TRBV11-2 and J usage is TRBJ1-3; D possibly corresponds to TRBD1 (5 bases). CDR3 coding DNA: TGTGCCAGCAGCTTACTGGCAGGGTCTTACTCTGGAAACACCATATATTTT. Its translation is CASSLLAGSYSGNTIYF.